A single sample is the source of the 2 T cell receptor beta chains below, sequenced in a study of response to subunit inactivated influenza vaccine. One entry per CDR3 protein results from TCRdb running MiXCR on the RT-PCR reads. The table lists 500,000 to 550,000 distinct CDR3 sequences, 7.6% of them singletons. This material consisted of PBMCs from blood, taken less than 25 months after vaccination. The receptors come from a man aged 50-75 years who received an inactivated influenza vaccine.

Note on this clonotype: A read error is possible here, since a much larger clone lies one base away. The conserved phenylalanine or tryptophan is not found at the CDR3 terminus, so this likely reflects a read error. The J gene is TRBJ2-7, the V gene TRBV20-1; 9 bases fit TRBD1. The CDR3 has 14 amino acids. The germline V gene encodes CDR1 DFQATT and CDR2 SNEGSKA (reference sequence). J lost 3 bases, V lost 5 bases, and 8 bases had no gene match. CDR3 bases: TGCAGTGCTGAAGGGACAGGGAGGTTCTACGAGCAGTACTCC. As protein: CSAEGTGRFYEQYS.

This clonotype came up many times. The V and J genes are TRBV6-5 and TRBJ2-1, with 10 bases that match TRBD2. Germline CDR1 MNHEY, CDR2 SVGAGI. The CDR3 is 15 residues long. V dropped 2 bases and J dropped 8; count of bases not matched to a gene: 6. The CDR3 nucleotides read TGTGCCAGCAGTTACAGGAGCGGGGGGGCATATGAGCAGTTCTTC. It encodes CASSYRSGGAYEQFF.